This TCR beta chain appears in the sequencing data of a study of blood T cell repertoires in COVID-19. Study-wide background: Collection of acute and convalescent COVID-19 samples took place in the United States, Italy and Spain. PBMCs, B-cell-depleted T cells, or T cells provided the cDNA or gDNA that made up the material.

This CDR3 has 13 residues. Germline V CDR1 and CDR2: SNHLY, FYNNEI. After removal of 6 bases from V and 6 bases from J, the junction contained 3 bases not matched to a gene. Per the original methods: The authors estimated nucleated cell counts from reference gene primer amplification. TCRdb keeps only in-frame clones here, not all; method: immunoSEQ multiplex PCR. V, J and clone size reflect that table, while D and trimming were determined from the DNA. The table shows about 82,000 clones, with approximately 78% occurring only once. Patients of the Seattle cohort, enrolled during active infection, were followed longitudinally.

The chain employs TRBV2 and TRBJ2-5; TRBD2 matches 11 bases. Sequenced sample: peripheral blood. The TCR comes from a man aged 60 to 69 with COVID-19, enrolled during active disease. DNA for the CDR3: TGTGCCAGCAGACTAGCGGGAGCCCAGACCCAGTACTTC. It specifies CASRLAGAQTQYF. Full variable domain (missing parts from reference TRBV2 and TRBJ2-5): EPEVTQTPSHQVTQMGQEVILRCVPISNHLYFYWYRQILGQKVEFLVSFYNNEISEKSEIFDDQFSVERPDGSNFTLKIRSTKLEDSAMYFCASRLAGAQTQYFGPGTRLLVL.